A selection of T cell receptor beta chains follows, all from one sample in a study of cytomegalovirus exposure and HLA in healthy donors. Data came from immunoSEQ multiplex PCR; TCRdb stores just in-frame clones and leaves some out. The data show 93,000 or so clones, 84% seen once. Material: PBMCs. These receptors were taken from a woman younger than 30 in good health and CMV-seropositive. The conserved cysteine and the conserved F or W are not part of the CDR3 here. Clone size, where shown, is once, few, many, or a class for clones that have expanded.

clone_size: .
v_call: TRBV6-6
cdr3_aa: ASSSRQVETQY

clone_size: .
v_call: TRBV2
cdr3_aa: ASSGGRVSEKLF

clone_size: .
v_call: TRBV10-2
cdr3_aa: ASSGAGLAREETQY

clone_size: .
v_call: TRBV5-1
cdr3_aa: ASSPDRVYTGELF

clone_size: once
v_call: TRBV5-6
cdr3_aa: ASSRHGTGGPGELF

clone_size: .
v_call: TRBV6-1
cdr3_aa: ASSEGWAGGPNEQF

clone_size: .
v_call: TRBV15
cdr3_aa: ATSRAPGTSSYEQY

clone_size: .
v_call: TRBV7-7
cdr3_aa: ASSLTAGGDSPLH

clone_size: once
v_call: TRBV6-1
cdr3_aa: ASSEGSAGGSSYEQY

clone_size: .
v_call: TRBV4-2
cdr3_aa: ASSQTGLGSYEQY

clone_size: few
v_call: TRBV5-6
cdr3_aa: ASSFTTTNEKLF

clone_size: .
v_call: TRBV18
cdr3_aa: ASSSSGAGTREKLF

clone_size: once
v_call: TRBV9
cdr3_aa: ASSVETVNYGYT

clone_size: .
v_call: TRBV19
cdr3_aa: ASRTGGYSNQPQH

clone_size: .
v_call: TRBV30
cdr3_aa: AWMGRSSYEQY

clone_size: once
v_call: TRBV2
cdr3_aa: ASSLQDSTNEKLF

clone_size: .
v_call: TRBV19
cdr3_aa: ASSWAGTGDTEAF

clone_size: .
v_call: TRBV15
cdr3_aa: ATSSADNQPQH

clone_size: .
v_call: TRBV18
cdr3_aa: ASSLRAGETQY

clone_size: .
v_call: TRBV7-9
cdr3_aa: ASSLLTSGGVVEQF

clone_size: .
v_call: TRBV4-1
cdr3_aa: ASSQQGAGYT

clone_size: .
v_call: TRBV28
cdr3_aa: ASTNRGTTNEKLF

clone_size: .
v_call: TRBV30
cdr3_aa: AWSVFSMSSQY

clone_size: .
v_call: TRBV29-1
cdr3_aa: SVDKRGAYNEQF

clone_size: .
v_call: TRBV6-5
cdr3_aa: ASSPTGGGRQPQH

clone_size: .
v_call: TRBV19
cdr3_aa: ASSSGIYNEQF

clone_size: .
v_call: TRBV7-3
cdr3_aa: ASSLPLDRGGQPQH

clone_size: .
v_call: TRBV2
cdr3_aa: ASSEGGSTQPQH

clone_size: .
v_call: TRBV11-2
cdr3_aa: ASSLTGNINQPQH

clone_size: .
v_call: TRBV12-5
cdr3_aa: ASERAGKAGGLWGDEQF

clone_size: .
v_call: TRBV19
cdr3_aa: ASSSGAGKNTEAF

clone_size: .
v_call: TRBV7-3
cdr3_aa: ASSSSGRATYNEQF

clone_size: .
v_call: TRBV28
cdr3_aa: ASSGRGPSNQPQH

clone_size: few
v_call: TRBV11-2
cdr3_aa: ASSRGGETQY

clone_size: .
v_call: TRBV14
cdr3_aa: ASSRVDRVIHEQY

clone_size: .
v_call: TRBV25-1
cdr3_aa: ASSGDFGTGFLNIQY

clone_size: .
v_call: TRBV10-2
cdr3_aa: ASGDRDKSTEAF

clone_size: few
v_call: TRBV25-1
cdr3_aa: ASSPKGTGTKETQY

clone_size: .
v_call: TRBV5-5
cdr3_aa: ASSLWTGSTNEKLF

clone_size: .
v_call: TRBV5-1
cdr3_aa: ASIPGEGFNEQF

clone_size: .
v_call: TRBV5-1
cdr3_aa: ASSLAGTYNEQF

clone_size: .
v_call: TRBV25-1
cdr3_aa: ASSEQGDSPLH

clone_size: few
v_call: TRBV4-1
cdr3_aa: ASSQEGTLSTRQY

clone_size: .
v_call: TRBV27
cdr3_aa: ASSRQGQGATEAF

clone_size: once
v_call: TRBV6-1
cdr3_aa: ASTRAQTGQPQH

clone_size: .
v_call: TRBV19
cdr3_aa: ASSGRSSGANVLT

clone_size: .
v_call: TRBV7-9
cdr3_aa: ASSLVNRGPPDTQY

clone_size: .
v_call: TRBV4-1
cdr3_aa: ASSQDLRGVKSGANVLT